This T cell receptor beta chain was sequenced in a study of spatial heterogeneity in lung cancer. Across the whole study: Each time, sequencing found more beta-chain sequences than alpha-chain sequences. As counted in raw reads, each unique TCR and UMI combination appeared more than ten times on average. Study findings and constraints: Ubiquitous, expanded tumor-derived TCRs were more frequently observed in blood at resection than at follow-up.

A word on this clonotype: What it binds is not known. This beta chain represents an off-target read in a library built for alpha chains; its size is of limited meaning.

CDR1 and CDR2 from the germline V gene are SGHDT and YYEEEE. The CDR3 is made up of 12 amino acids. V was shortened by 0 bases and J by 6 bases, with 6 bases between the two germline ends. The time point was: sample taken at primary tumor resection. Researchers sequenced whole RNA taken from tumor, nontumor lung or frozen PBMC without sorting. On each TCR cDNA molecule, a unique molecular identifier was present. TCRdb itself ran the 5' RACE reads through MiXCR, one entry per CDR3 protein. This sample has about 13,000 distinct CDR3 sequences, with under 4% found just once. The gene calls are TRBV5-6 and TRBJ1-2; D is uncertain. This specimen was PBMCs, taken at surgery. This sequence was found in a male donor with early-stage non-small cell lung cancer. CDR3 residues: CASSLVQNGYTF. Here the CDR3 DNA reads TGTGCCAGCAGCTTGGTGCAGAATGGCTACACCTTC.